The clone carrying this TCR beta chain was seen only a few times. The antigen is not known. This sample stems from a study of cytotoxic CD8 clonotypes in ibrutinib-treated CLL. For the study at large: Investigators collected response samples after a median roughly 12 months of treatment, range 6 to 36.

Findings and caveats of the study: The clonality went up when patients responded to ibrutinib and dropped back toward baseline at progression. Patients had baseline clonality above age-matched healthy donors, and this clonality moved with circulating CD8+ T-cell counts.

Some clones are missing from TCRdb's copy, which holds only in-frame ones; the method was immunoSEQ multiplex PCR. The data show about 130,000 clones, roughly three quarters seen once. Germline values: CDR1 DFQATT, CDR2 SNEGSKA (reference sequence). CDR3 size: 10 residues. V shed 5 bases, J shed 15 bases, and the junction held 4 bases outside the gene matches. This sample comprised PBMCs, obtained after 12 months of ibrutinib treatment. This sequence originates from a human donor with chronic lymphocytic leukemia. This chain uses TRBV20-1 with TRBJ2-1, with 10 bases identical to TRBD2. The CDR3 DNA reads TGCAGTGCTGAGCGGGAGGGCCTGTTCTTC. It yields the protein CSAEREGLFF.